The sequence of this TCR beta chain was determined in a study of blood T cell repertoires in COVID-19 (dated by TCRdb to about 2020). Turning to the overall study: Samples covering the acute and convalescent phases of COVID-19 were provided by collaborators in the United States, Italy and Spain. Samples were obtained from the ongoing ImmuneRACE study (first 160 participants) and from about 1,300 subjects provided by 6 global collaborators. The dataset comprised deeply sampled blood TCRbeta repertoires from subjects exposed to, actively infected with, or recovered from COVID-19. The material from the prospective study consisted of cDNA or gDNA derived from T cells, B-cell-depleted T cells, or PBMCs. The repertoires were made available in a free public database intended to serve as a resource for research on the immune response to SARS-CoV-2. The sample metadata nearly always contained a de-identified subject ID, COVID-19 status, age in years and sex. HLA class I and class II types, where available, came from metadata supplied by the sample provider rather than from assay-based typing.

A second Seattle source provided samples from volunteer blood donors who had recovered from COVID-19. Collaborating institutions collected whole blood in K2EDTA tubes following their own protocols. Collaborator samples were shipped for TCRbeta analysis as frozen whole blood, isolated PBMCs, or DNA extracted from either sample type. Notes on this clone: Its antigen remains undetermined. No per-base quality is available; no much larger clone lies one base away.

Overall results and qualifications from the work: The quantity of clinical and demographic metadata differed by source and by participant and was supplied without curation.

Counted from cysteine to phenylalanine, this CDR3 has 14 amino acids. Just the 42-base CDR3 DNA is kept, in frame starting at base 1. Trimming leaves V shorter by 4 bases and J shorter by 4 bases, with the junction holding 3 bases beyond the gene matches. The germline V gene sets CDR1 to SNHLY and CDR2 to FYNNEI. TCRbeta CDR3 regions were amplified from genomic DNA using the immunoSEQ Assay, a bias-controlled multiplex PCR. Regarding the original processing steps: The number of nucleated cells in each sample was estimated by amplification of reference gene primers within the assay. Sequence reads were collapsed and filtered to measure the absolute abundance of every unique TCRbeta CDR3 rearrangement. For each sample, productive Simpson clonality was calculated by taking the square root of Simpson's diversity index across productive rearrangements. The source is immuneACCESS, and TCRdb retained only in-frame sequences with V and J called. Part of the clones is not carried over; for the studies checked, unresolved V genes explain less than half of this, and the remainder is unexplained. The V and J calls and clone size were taken over from that table, and D and trimming were inferred from the DNA. Across this sample there are around 200,000 clones, with 87% seen only once. 0.88% of the sample goes to the ten largest clones.

Sequences were obtained from peripheral blood. The TCR originated in a young woman who had recovered from COVID-19. The rearrangement joined TRBV2 to TRBJ2-7; TRBD1 agrees with 11 junctional bases. The CDR3 region has the sequence CASSGGQGAYEQYF. The sequenced DNA is TGTGCCAGCAGTGGAGGACAGGGGGCTTACGAGCAGTACTTC. Here the CDR3 is joined to the reference TRBV2 and TRBJ2-7 genes, and the full variable domain is: EPEVTQTPSHQVTQMGQEVILRCVPISNHLYFYWYRQILGQKVEFLVSFYNNEISEKSEIFDDQFSVERPDGSNFTLKIRSTKLEDSAMYFCASSGGQGAYEQYFGPGTRLTVT.